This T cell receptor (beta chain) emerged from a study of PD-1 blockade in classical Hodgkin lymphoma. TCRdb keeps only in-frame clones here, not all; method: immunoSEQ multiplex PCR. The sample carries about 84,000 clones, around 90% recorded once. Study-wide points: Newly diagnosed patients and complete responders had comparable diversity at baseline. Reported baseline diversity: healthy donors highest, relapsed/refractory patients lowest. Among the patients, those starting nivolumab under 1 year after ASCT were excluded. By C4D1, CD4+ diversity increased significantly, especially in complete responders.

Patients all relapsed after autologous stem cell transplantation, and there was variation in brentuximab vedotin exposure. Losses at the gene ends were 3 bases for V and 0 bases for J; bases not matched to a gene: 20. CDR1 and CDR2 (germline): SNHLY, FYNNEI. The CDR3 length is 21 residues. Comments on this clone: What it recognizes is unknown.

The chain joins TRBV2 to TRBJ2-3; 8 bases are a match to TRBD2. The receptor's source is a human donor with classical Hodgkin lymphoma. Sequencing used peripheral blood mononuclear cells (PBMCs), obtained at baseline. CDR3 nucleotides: TGTGCCAGCAGTGAGGCAGCCACGAATCTAGCGGGTCACCCTAGCACAGATACGCAGTATTTT. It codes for CASSEAATNLAGHPSTDTQYF.